Listed below are T cell receptor beta chains from one sample, sequenced in a study of CD8+ T cells in alopecia areata. Generated by immunoSEQ multiplex PCR, the TCRdb table keeps only in-frame clones and is missing some. The sample has around 190,000 clones, more than 55% seen once. What was sequenced was CD8+ T cells sorted from blood. These receptors were taken from a human donor in good health. Each CDR3 is given with its conserved first and last residue. Fields, in order: D gene, CDR3 length, clone size, J gene, V gene, CDR3 protein, CDR3 DNA. The D gene is left open where the match is weak. Clone sizes are given selectively: once, few, many, or a class where the clone is expanded.

d_gene: -; len: 13; abundance: -; j_gene: TRBJ1-1; v_gene: TRBV6-5; CDR3aa: CASRGYSGTEAFF; CDR3nt: TGTGCCAGCAGAGGTTATTCGGGGACTGAAGCTTTCTTT
d_gene: -; len: 14; abundance: -; j_gene: TRBJ1-1; v_gene: TRBV5-1; CDR3aa: CASSFQGPNTEAFF; CDR3nt: TGCGCCAGCAGCTTTCAGGGACCGAACACTGAAGCTTTCTTT
d_gene: -; len: 15; abundance: -; j_gene: TRBJ1-2; v_gene: TRBV5-1; CDR3aa: CASSQVIWALVGYTF; CDR3nt: TGCGCCAGCAGCCAGGTCATATGGGCCTTAGTAGGCTACACCTTC
d_gene: TRBD2; len: 13; abundance: -; j_gene: TRBJ2-5; v_gene: TRBV11-3; CDR3aa: CASSAGGVETQYF; CDR3nt: TGTGCCAGCAGCGCCGGGGGGGTGGAGACCCAGTACTTC
d_gene: TRBD2; len: 16; abundance: few; j_gene: TRBJ2-5; v_gene: TRBV6-5; CDR3aa: CASSSPLLAGQETQYF; CDR3nt: TGTGCCAGCAGTTCCCCTTTGCTAGCGGGGCAAGAGACCCAGTACTTC
d_gene: -; len: 14; abundance: -; j_gene: TRBJ1-2; v_gene: TRBV6-6; CDR3aa: CASSYSPASYGYTF; CDR3nt: TGTGCCAGCAGTTACTCGCCAGCCTCCTATGGCTACACCTTC
d_gene: -; len: 15; abundance: -; j_gene: TRBJ2-2; v_gene: TRBV4-1; CDR3aa: CASSQVGRDTGELFF; CDR3nt: TGCGCCAGCAGCCAAGTCGGCCGGGACACCGGGGAGCTGTTTTTT
d_gene: -; len: 14; abundance: -; j_gene: TRBJ1-2; v_gene: TRBV4-1; CDR3aa: CASSQDWAGGGYTF; CDR3nt: TGCGCCAGCAGCCAAGACTGGGCTGGTGGCGGCTACACCTTC
d_gene: -; len: 13; abundance: -; j_gene: TRBJ1-2; v_gene: TRBV13; CDR3aa: CASSLNAGDGYTF; CDR3nt: TGTGCCAGCAGCTTAAACGCAGGGGATGGCTACACCTTC
d_gene: -; len: 14; abundance: -; j_gene: TRBJ1-1; v_gene: TRBV30; CDR3aa: CAWSVQLLNTEAFF; CDR3nt: TGTGCCTGGAGTGTACAGCTCTTGAACACTGAAGCTTTCTTT
d_gene: -; len: 16; abundance: -; j_gene: TRBJ2-3; v_gene: TRBV4-1; CDR3aa: CASSQDGYPPTDTQYF; CDR3nt: TGCGCCAGCAGCCAAGATGGGTACCCTCCCACAGATACGCAGTATTTT
d_gene: TRBD1; len: 14; abundance: -; j_gene: TRBJ2-7; v_gene: TRBV2; CDR3aa: CASSSRDREDEQYF; CDR3nt: TGTGCCAGCAGTTCCCGGGACAGGGAGGACGAGCAGTACTTC
d_gene: TRBD2; len: 14; abundance: few; j_gene: TRBJ2-7; v_gene: TRBV27; CDR3aa: CASSLRTSGYEQYF; CDR3nt: TGTGCCAGCAGTTTACGGACTAGCGGCTACGAGCAGTACTTC
d_gene: -; len: 14; abundance: -; j_gene: TRBJ2-3; v_gene: TRBV15; CDR3aa: CATSSILGADTQYF; CDR3nt: -
d_gene: -; len: 14; abundance: -; j_gene: TRBJ2-1; v_gene: TRBV29-1; CDR3aa: CSVEEAFDYNEQFF; CDR3nt: TGCAGCGTTGAAGAGGCGTTTGACTACAATGAGCAGTTCTTC
d_gene: TRBD1; len: 15; abundance: -; j_gene: TRBJ1-4; v_gene: TRBV5-1; CDR3aa: CASSGGTGLGFGLFF; CDR3nt: TGCGCCAGCAGCGGAGGGACAGGGCTCGGATTTGGGCTGTTTTTT
d_gene: TRBD2; len: 13; abundance: few; j_gene: TRBJ2-7; v_gene: TRBV28; CDR3aa: CASSLIRTSEQYF; CDR3nt: TGTGCCAGCAGTTTGATTAGGACTAGCGAGCAGTACTTC
d_gene: TRBD1; len: 14; abundance: -; j_gene: TRBJ2-1; v_gene: TRBV5-6; CDR3aa: CASSGDSPYNEQFF; CDR3nt: TGTGCCAGCAGCGGGGACAGTCCTTACAATGAGCAGTTCTTC
d_gene: -; len: 13; abundance: -; j_gene: TRBJ2-2; v_gene: TRBV29-1; CDR3aa: CSVKTPITGELFF; CDR3nt: TGCAGCGTTAAAACCCCCATAACCGGGGAGCTGTTTTTT
d_gene: -; len: 14; abundance: few; j_gene: TRBJ2-5; v_gene: TRBV4-1; CDR3aa: CASSPRAGLETQYF; CDR3nt: TGCGCCAGCAGCCCCAGGGCGGGGCTCGAGACCCAGTACTTC
d_gene: TRBD1; len: 15; abundance: -; j_gene: TRBJ2-7; v_gene: TRBV5-6; CDR3aa: CASLIGTGERYEQYF; CDR3nt: TGTGCCAGCCTCATCGGGACAGGTGAGCGCTACGAGCAGTACTTC
d_gene: -; len: 12; abundance: -; j_gene: TRBJ2-2; v_gene: TRBV29-1; CDR3aa: CSVDMGTGELFF; CDR3nt: TGCAGCGTTGATATGGGCACCGGGGAGCTGTTTTTT
d_gene: -; len: 12; abundance: -; j_gene: TRBJ2-5; v_gene: TRBV25-1; CDR3aa: CASSPPGETQYF; CDR3nt: TGTGCCAGCAGTCCCCCCGGAGAGACCCAGTACTTC
d_gene: -; len: 11; abundance: -; j_gene: TRBJ2-5; v_gene: TRBV20-1; CDR3aa: CSPRTTGTQYF; CDR3nt: TGCAGTCCCCGAACCACGGGGACCCAGTACTTC
d_gene: -; len: 12; abundance: -; j_gene: TRBJ2-3; v_gene: TRBV2; CDR3aa: CASMLMHYGQYF; CDR3nt: TGTGCCAGCATGTTAATGCATTACGGGCAGTATTTT
d_gene: -; len: 16; abundance: -; j_gene: TRBJ2-5; v_gene: TRBV4-2; CDR3aa: CASSQAPGLEEETQYF; CDR3nt: TGTGCCAGCAGCCAAGCTCCGGGCCTCGAGGAAGAGACCCAGTACTTC
d_gene: -; len: 14; abundance: -; j_gene: TRBJ1-2; v_gene: TRBV15; CDR3aa: CATSRDRSNYGYTF; CDR3nt: TGTGCCACCAGCAGAGATCGGTCTAACTATGGCTACACCTTC
d_gene: -; len: 14; abundance: -; j_gene: TRBJ2-7; v_gene: TRBV5-6; CDR3aa: CASSLQGESYEQYF; CDR3nt: TGTGCCAGCAGCTTGCAGGGAGAGTCCTACGAGCAGTACTTC